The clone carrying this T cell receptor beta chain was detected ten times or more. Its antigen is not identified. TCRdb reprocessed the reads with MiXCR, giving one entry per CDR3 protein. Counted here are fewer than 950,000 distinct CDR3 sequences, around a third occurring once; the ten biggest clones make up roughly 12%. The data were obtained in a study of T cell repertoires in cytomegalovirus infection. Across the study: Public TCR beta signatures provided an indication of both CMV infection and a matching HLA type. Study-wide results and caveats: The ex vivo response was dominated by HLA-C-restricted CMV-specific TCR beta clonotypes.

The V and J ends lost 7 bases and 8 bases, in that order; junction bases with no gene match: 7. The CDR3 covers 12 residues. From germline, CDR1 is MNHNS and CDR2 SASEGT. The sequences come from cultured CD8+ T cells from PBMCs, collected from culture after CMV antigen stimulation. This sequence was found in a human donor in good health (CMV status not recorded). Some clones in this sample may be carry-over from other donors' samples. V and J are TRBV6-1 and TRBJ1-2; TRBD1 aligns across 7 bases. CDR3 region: CASKRQGQGYTF. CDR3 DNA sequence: TGTGCCAGCAAACGACAGGGTCAAGGCTACACCTTC.